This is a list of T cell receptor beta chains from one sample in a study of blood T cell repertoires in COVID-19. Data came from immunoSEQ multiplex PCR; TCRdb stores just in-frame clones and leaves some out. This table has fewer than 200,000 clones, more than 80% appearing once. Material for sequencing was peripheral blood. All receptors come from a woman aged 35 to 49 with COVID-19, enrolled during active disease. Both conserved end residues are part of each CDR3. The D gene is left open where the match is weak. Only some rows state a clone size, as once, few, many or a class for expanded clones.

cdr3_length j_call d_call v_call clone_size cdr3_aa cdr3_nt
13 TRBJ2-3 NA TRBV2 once CASSLTPTDTQYF TGTGCCAGCAGTTTGACACCCACAGATACGCAGTATTTT
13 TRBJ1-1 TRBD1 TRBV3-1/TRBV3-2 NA CASRRTGRTEAFF TGTGCCAGCAGGAGGACAGGACGCACTGAAGCTTTCTTT
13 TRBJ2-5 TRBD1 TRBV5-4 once CASSSTGIETQYF TGTGCCAGCAGCTCGACAGGGATTGAGACCCAGTACTTC
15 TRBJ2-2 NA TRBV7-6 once CASSLETGTTGELFF TGTGCCAGCAGCTTAGAAACAGGGACCACCGGGGAGCTGTTTTTT
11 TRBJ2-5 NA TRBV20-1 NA CSASLQETQYF TGCAGTGCTAGTCTTCAAGAGACCCAGTACTTC
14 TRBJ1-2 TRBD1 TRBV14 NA CASSLIGTEYGYTF TGTGCCAGCAGCCTCATCGGGACAGAATATGGCTACACCTTC
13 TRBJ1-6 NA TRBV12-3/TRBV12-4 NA CASSRGLNSPLHF TGTGCCAGCAGTCGAGGACTTAATTCACCCCTCCACTTT
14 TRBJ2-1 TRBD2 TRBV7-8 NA CASTGTSKGNEQFF TGTGCCAGCACCGGGACTAGCAAGGGCAATGAGCAGTTCTTC
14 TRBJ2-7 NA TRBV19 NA CASSMGVGTYEQYF TGTGCCAGTAGTATGGGGGTGGGGACTTACGAGCAGTACTTC
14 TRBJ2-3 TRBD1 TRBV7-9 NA CASSLEGGRGTQYF TGTGCCAGCAGCTTAGAAGGGGGCAGGGGTACGCAGTATTTT
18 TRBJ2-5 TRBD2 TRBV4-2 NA CASSQESGLAGGVETQYF TGTGCCAGCAGCCAGGAATCGGGACTAGCGGGGGGGGTAGAGACCCAGTACTTC
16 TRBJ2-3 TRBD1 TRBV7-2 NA CASSVRQGGKADTQYF TGTGCCAGCAGCGTCAGACAGGGTGGCAAGGCAGATACGCAGTATTTT
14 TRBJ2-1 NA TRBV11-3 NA CASSLDRDTDEQFF TGTGCCAGCAGCTTAGATCGGGATACGGATGAGCAGTTCTTC
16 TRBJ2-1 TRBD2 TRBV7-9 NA CASSLRVSGGYNEQFF TGTGCCAGCAGCTTAAGGGTGTCGGGGGGTTACAATGAGCAGTTCTTC
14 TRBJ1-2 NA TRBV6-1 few CASSESADGYGYTF TGTGCCAGCAGTGAGTCGGCGGATGGCTATGGCTACACCTTC